The next 5 T cell receptor beta chains were all read from a single sample in a study of shared clonotypes between healthy human individuals. Sequencing was performed with immunoSEQ multiplex PCR; in TCRdb, only in-frame clones are kept and a portion is missing. The table has about 2.4 million clones, 93% seen once. What was sequenced was naive CD4+ T cells from PBMCs. Subset of the sample: CD45RA+ positively selected. These receptors were taken from a man between 18 and 35 years old in good health. Some clones in this sample may be carry-over from other donors' samples.

The chain links TRBV19 to TRBJ2-7, with D tentatively TRBD1 (5 bases). This CDR3 has 14 amino acids. The germline CDR1 and CDR2 sequences are LNHDA and SQIVND (reference sequence). V was shortened by 8 bases and J by 4 bases, with 18 bases between the two germline ends. The CDR3 spells CASGAYTHAYEQYF. The CDR3 nucleotides read TGTGCCAGTGGGGCGTACACCCACGCTTACGAGCAGTACTTC.

Of note for this clone: The sample carries other DNA sequences with the same CDR3. This chain links TRBV5-1 with TRBJ2-5; 10 positions match TRBD2. The CDR3 extends over 13 amino acids. Germline V gene data show CDR1 as SGHRS and CDR2 as YFSETQ. V was pared by 4 bases and J by 5 bases, with 2 bases of the junction left unmatched. The CDR3 coding sequence is TGCGCCAGCAGCCCGACTAGCGGGGAGACCCAGTACTTC. Encoded protein: CASSPTSGETQYF.

This chain uses TRBV29-1 with TRBJ1-1; TRBD1 matches 7 bases. This CDR3 spans 13 amino acids. The V gene's germline CDR1 is SQVTM and CDR2 ANQGSEA. V dropped 7 bases and J dropped 5; count of bases not matched to a gene: 10. CDR3 DNA sequence: TGCAGCGGTAACAGGGGTTCGAAAACTGAAGCTTTCTTT. This encodes CSGNRGSKTEAFF.

The gene calls are TRBV28 and TRBJ1-5, with D tentatively TRBD1 (5 bases). The germline gives CDR1 MDHEN, CDR2 SYDVKM. This CDR3 comprises 14 residues. Trimming cost V 7 bases and J 7 bases, with 17 bases left between them. DNA of the CDR3: TGTGCCAGCACCCGGGACGGTCTCGTACAGCCCCAGCATTTT. The encoded protein is CASTRDGLVQPQHF.

V is TRBV10-2 and J is TRBJ2-2, with TRBD2 matching 8 bases. Germline assignment: CDR1 WSHSY and CDR2 SAAADI. CDR3 length: 17 residues. The junction had 11 bases not matched to a gene; V was cut back by 4 bases and J by 4 bases. In nucleotides, the CDR3 is TGCGCCAGCAGTGGACGGCGGGGGGCCTCCGGCACCGGGGAGCTGTTTTTT. This gives the protein CASSGRRGASGTGELFF.